This is a list of T cell receptor beta chains from one sample in a study of T cell changes during pregnancy in multiple sclerosis. The assay was immunoSEQ multiplex PCR, and TCRdb's table has in-frame clones only and misses some. The sample yields 45,000 to 55,000 clones, 85% to 95% seen once. Sequencing used CD4+ T cells from peripheral blood mononuclear cells, obtained in the second trimester of pregnancy. These receptors came from a female donor in good health, enrolled as a control in a pregnancy study. CDR3s include the opening cysteine and the closing phenylalanine or tryptophan.

v_gene	j_gene	len	CDR3aa
TRBV7-9	TRBJ1-5	14	CASSREGANQPQHF
TRBV19	TRBJ2-3	16	CASSKASGANTDTQYF
TRBV19	TRBJ2-6	14	CASKGGRGANVLTF
TRBV2	TRBJ1-5	13	CASSEESRGFLHF
TRBV6-5	TRBJ1-5	16	CASSYSASVSNQPQHF
TRBV30	TRBJ1-5	15	CAWSVLGRGNQPQHF
TRBV18	TRBJ2-2	14	CASSPATRTGELFF
TRBV10-3	TRBJ1-2	13	CAILDRERGGYTF
TRBV5-1	TRBJ1-4	16	CASSLGAPPTNEKLFF
TRBV2	TRBJ2-7	11	CASSLAYEQYF
TRBV6-5	TRBJ2-7	13	CASGSGLAHEQYF
TRBV9	TRBJ2-1	15	CASSGGTPTYNEQFF
TRBV2	TRBJ2-3	13	CASSGDRGDTQYF
TRBV11-2	TRBJ1-4	14	CASSSGTGGEKLFF
TRBV10-3	TRBJ2-7	14	CAITTAGGPYEQYF
TRBV11-2	TRBJ2-4	14	CASSRDRGKNIQYF
TRBV11-2	TRBJ2-7	14	CASSFGTRTYEQYF
TRBV7-8	TRBJ2-2	15	CASSFSGRPTGELFF
TRBV7-9	TRBJ2-3	13	CASSYANRDTQYF
TRBV20-1	TRBJ2-5	11	CSARPFPGQYF
TRBV28	TRBJ1-3	14	CATWGEGTGNTIYF
TRBV27	TRBJ1-1	14	CASSHPQGLTEAFF
TRBV14	TRBJ2-2	13	CASSQLGPGELFF
TRBV5-4	TRBJ1-1	17	CASSLAGAGGANTEAFF
TRBV29-1	TRBJ2-7	15	CSVEGTPGGAYEQYF
TRBV2	TRBJ1-2	12	CASSESGKGYTF
TRBV27	TRBJ2-1	13	CASKIQGAREQFF
TRBV5-5	TRBJ2-3	18	CASSAGLAGGPSTDTQYF
TRBV7-3	TRBJ2-2	17	CASSPPPGQMNTGELFF
TRBV18	TRBJ1-2	14	CASSPRRQGDGYTF
TRBV15	TRBJ2-7	15	CATSRDVQENYEQYF
TRBV19	TRBJ2-7	14	CASSLDRGSYEQYF
TRBV28	TRBJ2-1	15	CASSSRTSRTSGQFF
TRBV19	TRBJ1-5	14	CASSMAGEPRPQHF
TRBV6-6	TRBJ2-2	16	CASSRPRGGNTGELFF
TRBV6-5	TRBJ1-2	14	CASSRTGGGYGYTF
TRBV10-1	TRBJ2-2	14	CASSETVNTGELFF
TRBV29-1	TRBJ2-3	15	CSVEETGGGTDTQYF